This entry lists 27 T cell receptor beta chains sequenced from one sample in a study of blood T cell repertoires in COVID-19. TCRdb keeps only in-frame clones here, not all; method: immunoSEQ multiplex PCR. This repertoire shows 75,000 to 80,000 clones, approximately 85% found once; its top ten account for about a tenth. Material: peripheral blood. The source is a man in his sixties with COVID-19, enrolled during active disease.

The CDR3 DNA follows: TGTGCCAGCAGTTACTCGCGTGGGACAGGCTATGGCTACACCTTC. This gives the protein CASSYSRGTGYGYTF. V gene TRBV6-5 combines with J gene TRBJ1-2; 8 bases are a match to TRBD1. Germline V lookup: CDR1 MNHEY, CDR2 SVGAGI. Germline trimming cut 0 bases from V and 4 bases from J; bases unmatched to any gene: 4. The CDR3 has 15 amino acids.

The rearrangement uses TRBV6-5 and TRBJ1-1, with a weak D call TRBD1 (6 bases). CDR3 length equals 14 residues. Trimming cost V 8 bases and J 0 bases, with 13 bases left between them. The germline CDR1 and CDR2 sequences are MNHEY and SVGAGI. Here the CDR3 DNA reads TGTGCCAGCGTAAGGGGGTACTTGAACACTGAAGCTTTCTTT. It yields the protein CASVRGYLNTEAFF.

The rearrangement uses TRBV5-1 and TRBJ1-3, with 8 bases identical to TRBD1. The germline CDR1 and CDR2 sequences are SGHRS and YFSETQ. The CDR3 runs 17 residues. V dropped 4 bases and J dropped 3; count of bases not matched to a gene: 12. This chain's CDR3 is CASSINPSGQVGNTIYF. CDR3 bases: TGCGCCAGCAGCATAAACCCTTCGGGACAGGTTGGAAACACCATATATTTT.

The chain recombines TRBV28 with TRBJ1-5; TRBD1 might be the D (6 bases). Germline assignment: CDR1 MDHEN and CDR2 SYDVKM. The germline V and J ends were trimmed by 6 bases and 6 bases, with 15 bases remaining between them. CDR3 size: 14 residues. CDR3 amino acids: CASRHPQGTQPQHF. CDR3 bases: TGTGCCAGCAGACACCCACAGGGAACTCAGCCCCAGCATTTT.

The chain is built from TRBV7-2 and TRBJ2-7, with unresolved D. The CDR3 runs to 14 residues. The germline V gene encodes CDR1 SGHTA and CDR2 FQGNSA. Trimming took off 5 bases at V and 5 bases at J, with 16 bases between the two ends. Written as DNA, the CDR3 is TGTGCCAGCAGCCCCTACCCGTCCCCCCACGAGCAGTACTTC. This codes for CASSPYPSPHEQYF. The full variable domain, completed using reference TRBV7-2 and TRBJ2-7, is GAGVSQSPSNKVTEKGKDVELRCDPISGHTALYWYRQSLGQGLEFLIYFQGNSAPDKSGLPSDRFSAERTGGSVSTLTIQRTQQEDSAVYLCASSPYPSPHEQYFGPGTRLTVT.

The rearrangement links TRBV11-3 to TRBJ1-1, with TRBD1 matching over 10 bases. J lost 8 bases, V lost 7 bases, and 10 bases had no gene match. Germline V gives CDR1 SGHNT, CDR2 YENEEA. This CDR3 is 14 amino acids long. Here the CDR3 DNA reads TGTGCCAGCAAATCGACAGGGGGCGCGTCGGAAGCTTTCTTT. This codes for CASKSTGGASEAFF.

The chain has TRBV2 and TRBJ2-6, with D perhaps TRBD1 (6 bases). Germline assignment: CDR1 SNHLY and CDR2 FYNNEI. CDR3 size: 15 residues. Trimming removed 6 bases at V and 6 bases at J, with 15 bases between. The CDR3 DNA reads TGTGCCAGCAGGGGGACAAATGGCGCGGCCAACGTCCTGACTTTC. Encoded protein: CASRGTNGAANVLTF.

The CDR3 region is CASGTSGGYNEQFF. The CDR3 DNA is TGTGCTAGTGGAACTAGCGGGGGGTACAATGAGCAGTTCTTC. The rearrangement links TRBV12-5 to TRBJ2-1, with 12 nucleotides matching TRBD2. The ends lost 6 bases at V and 4 bases at J; junction bases unmatched: 1. The CDR3 loop spans 14 amino acids. Germline CDR1 LGHNT, CDR2 FRNRAP.

The chain has TRBV2 and TRBJ1-5; 9 bases match TRBD1. Germline V CDR1 and CDR2: SNHLY, FYNNEI. V was clipped by 3 bases and J by 7 bases; unmatched bases: 7. The CDR3 is 15 residues long. The CDR3 spells CASSEQGQGGQPQHF. The CDR3, as DNA: TGTGCCAGCAGTGAGCAGGGACAGGGTGGCCAGCCCCAGCATTTT.

This chain uses TRBV5-4 with TRBJ1-3, with D possibly TRBD1 on 6 matching bases. The CDR3 runs 15 residues. V was clipped by 0 bases and J by 2 bases, with 9 bases between them. The germline gives CDR1 SGHNT, CDR2 YYREEE (reference sequence). The CDR3 protein is CASSLGGTTGNTIYF. For the CDR3, the DNA is TGTGCCAGCAGCTTGGGTGGGACAACTGGAAACACCATATATTTT.

V usage is TRBV5-6 and J usage is TRBJ1-5, with 8 nucleotides matching TRBD1. Germline V gene lookup returns CDR1 SGHDT and CDR2 YYEEEE. The CDR3 has 16 residues. The ends lost 3 bases at V and 0 bases at J; junction bases unmatched: 5. This chain's CDR3 is CASSSDRGSSNQPQHF. CDR3 DNA: TGTGCCAGCAGCTCCGACAGGGGAAGTAGCAATCAGCCCCAGCATTTT.

This clone was seen once. V usage is TRBV15 and J usage is TRBJ1-4; possibly TRBD1 for D (5 bases). The germline V and J ends were trimmed by 0 bases and 5 bases, with 10 bases remaining between them. Germline V gene lookup returns CDR1 LNHNV and CDR2 YYDKDF (reference sequence). The CDR3 contains 15 residues. The chain's CDR3 is CATSRENQGNEKLFF. DNA for the CDR3: TGTGCCACCAGCAGAGAGAATCAGGGCAATGAAAAACTGTTTTTT. Variable domain in full (rest from reference TRBV15 and TRBJ1-4): DAMVIQNPRYQVTQFGKPVTLSCSQTLNHNVMYWYQQKSSQAPKLLFHYYDKDFNNEADTPDNFQSRRPNTSFCFLDIRSPGLGDTAMYLCATSRENQGNEKLFFGSGTQLSVL.

This chain's CDR3 is CASSQESEVPPIYSYEQYF. Here the CDR3 DNA reads TGTGCCAGCAGCCAAGAATCTGAGGTCCCTCCCATCTACTCCTACGAGCAGTACTTC. The chain couples TRBV14 to TRBJ2-7; D uncertain. Trimming removed 0 bases at V and 0 bases at J, with 21 bases between. CDR1 and CDR2 from the germline V gene are SGHDN and FVKESK. CDR3 length: 19 amino acids. Drawing the rest from reference TRBV14 and TRBJ2-7, the complete variable domain is EAGVTQFPSHSVIEKGQTVTLRCDPISGHDNLYWYRRVMGKEIKFLLHFVKESKQDESGMPNNRFLAERTGGTYSTLKVQPAELEDSGVYFCASSQESEVPPIYSYEQYFGPGTRLTVT.

This chain joins TRBV6-2 or TRBV6-3 and TRBJ2-5; D is perhaps TRBD2 (6 bases). V was pared by 4 bases and J by 5 bases, with 26 bases between. Per germline, CDR1 MNHEY and CDR2 SVGEGT. The CDR3 is 18 amino acids. CDR3 protein: CASSSHPPDLRRGETQYF. CDR3 DNA: TGTGCCAGCAGTTCCCACCCCCCTGACCTCCGGCGGGGTGAGACCCAGTACTTC.

V and J are TRBV29-1 and TRBJ2-1; D is possibly TRBD2 (6 bases). V lost 4 bases and J 0 bases, leaving 13 bases between the germline ends. Germline V lookup: CDR1 SQVTM, CDR2 ANQGSEA. The CDR3 loop spans 15 amino acids. The chain's CDR3 is CSVVGGPHSYNEQFF. CDR3 in DNA: TGCAGCGTTGTAGGAGGGCCACACTCCTACAATGAGCAGTTCTTC.

V is TRBV4-1 and J is TRBJ2-1; TRBD2 is a possible D gene (6 bases). The CDR3 totals 13 residues. Trimming removed 0 bases from V and 15 bases from J, with 15 bases in between. CDR1 is MGHRA and CDR2 is YSYEKL in the germline V gene. The CDR3 DNA follows: TGCGCCAGCAGCCAAGAGTATATAACTAGCCCGTTCTTC. This translates into CASSQEYITSPFF.

This chain links TRBV6-7 with TRBJ2-7, with D possibly matching TRBD2 (6 bases). TRBV6-7 is marked as an open reading frame, function uncertain. The V gene lost 0 bases and the J gene lost 6 bases, with 15 bases spanning the gap. This CDR3 comprises 15 residues. The CDR3 spells CASSYSGGMNGEQYF. The CDR3 DNA reads as TGTGCCAGCAGTTACTCGGGAGGAATGAACGGCGAGCAGTACTTC.

The genes are TRBV24-1 and TRBJ1-1; D remains unclear. Deletions cut 4 bases from V and 4 bases from J, with 12 bases between. Per germline, CDR1 KGHDR and CDR2 SFDVKD. The CDR3 has 14 residues. The CDR3 bases are TGTGCCACCAGTGAAGGCGGGGTTGGCACTGAAGCTTTCTTT. Translation: CATSEGGVGTEAFF.

The chain uses TRBV7-6 and TRBJ2-5; 13 nucleotides agree with TRBD2. Germline CDR1 SGHVS, CDR2 FNYEAQ. V lost 5 bases, J lost 6 bases, and 12 bases stayed unmatched. This CDR3 contains 17 residues. CDR3 nucleotide sequence: TGTGCCAGCAGCCATCCACTAGCGGGGGGGCCGGGAAAGACCCAGTACTTC. This sequence encodes CASSHPLAGGPGKTQYF. The full variable domain, completed using reference TRBV7-6 and TRBJ2-5, is GAGVSQSPRYKVTKRGQDVALRCDPISGHVSLYWYRQALGQGPEFLTYFNYEAQQDKSGLPNDRFSAERPEGSISTLTIQRTEQRDSAMYRCASSHPLAGGPGKTQYFGPGTRLLVL.

V is TRBV19 and J is TRBJ2-1, with D possibly matching TRBD1 (5 bases). The CDR3 covers 16 residues. Germline V CDR1 and CDR2: LNHDA, SQIVND (reference sequence). V shed 4 bases and J shed 10 bases, with 23 bases lying between them. The CDR3 loop is CASSKRVGQGFREQFF. Here the CDR3 DNA reads TGTGCCAGTAGTAAAAGGGTTGGGCAGGGTTTTAGGGAGCAGTTCTTC.

This chain joins TRBV9 and TRBJ1-2; D unresolved. The germline CDR1 and CDR2 sequences are SGDLS and YYNGEE. CDR3 size: 13 residues. V lost 3 bases and J lost 6, with 12 bases in between. In DNA form, the CDR3 reads TGTGCCAGCAGCGAGGGAGGGATGAATGGCTACACCTTC. It codes for CASSEGGMNGYTF.

V usage is TRBV30 and J usage is TRBJ2-3; 8 bases are a match to TRBD2. The germline gives CDR1 GTSNPN, CDR2 SVGIG (reference sequence). The CDR3 is 13 amino acids. The CDR3 loop reads CARTSGSTDTQYF. Written as DNA, the CDR3 is TGTGCGCGAACTAGCGGTAGCACAGATACGCAGTATTTT. Together with reference TRBV30 and TRBJ2-3, the CDR3 gives the full variable domain: SQTIHQWPATLVQPVGSPLSLECTVEGTSNPNLYWYRQAAGRGLQLLFYSVGIGQISSEVPQNLSASRPQDRQFILSSKKLLLSDSGFYLCARTSGSTDTQYFGPGTRLTVL.

The genes are TRBV4-2 and TRBJ2-7; no clear D gene. Germline CDR1 is LGHNA and CDR2 is YNFKEQ. V was shortened by 0 bases and J by 0 bases, with 15 bases between the two germline ends. The CDR3 consists of 17 residues. The CDR3 loop reads CASSQEVALRSSYEQYF. In nucleotides, the CDR3 is TGTGCCAGCAGCCAAGAGGTTGCCCTACGAAGCTCCTACGAGCAGTACTTC.

The chain is built from TRBV5-1 and TRBJ2-3, with D hard to call. Looked up from germline, CDR1 is SGHRS and CDR2 is YFSETQ. The CDR3 has 14 amino acids. The ends were cut back, 0 bases at V and 1 base at J, with 6 bases in the middle. CDR3: CASSLEPGTDTQYF. CDR3 DNA sequence: TGCGCCAGCAGCTTGGAGCCGGGCACAGATACGCAGTATTTT.

The rearrangement links TRBV4-1 to TRBJ2-7, with D maybe TRBD1 (6 bases). Germline loops: CDR1 MGHRA, CDR2 YSYEKL. V lost 4 bases, J lost 1 base, and 17 bases lay in between. The CDR3 extends over 16 amino acids. The DNA of the CDR3 is TGCGCCAGCAGCCCCTCCCGACAGGACCTGTCCTACGAGCAGTACTTC. It codes for CASSPSRQDLSYEQYF.

The V and J genes are TRBV5-4 and TRBJ1-2, with 7 bases matching TRBD1. With 1 base clipped from V and 7 bases from J, the junction kept 7 bases outside the gene matches. Looked up from germline, CDR1 is SGHNT and CDR2 is YYREEE (reference sequence). The CDR3 has 14 amino acids. The CDR3 DNA reads TGTGCCAGCAGCTTGAATACAGGGGATACTGGCTACACCTTC. It is translated as CASSLNTGDTGYTF.

The rearrangement links TRBV5-1 to TRBJ2-5; a weak D match, TRBD1 (5 bases). The CDR3 has 14 residues. Germline loops: CDR1 SGHRS, CDR2 YFSETQ. The V gene lost 0 bases and the J gene lost 1 base, with 7 bases spanning the gap. The CDR3 region has the DNA TGCGCCAGCAGCTTGGAGGGGCTCCAAGAGACCCAGTACTTC. The encoded protein is CASSLEGLQETQYF.